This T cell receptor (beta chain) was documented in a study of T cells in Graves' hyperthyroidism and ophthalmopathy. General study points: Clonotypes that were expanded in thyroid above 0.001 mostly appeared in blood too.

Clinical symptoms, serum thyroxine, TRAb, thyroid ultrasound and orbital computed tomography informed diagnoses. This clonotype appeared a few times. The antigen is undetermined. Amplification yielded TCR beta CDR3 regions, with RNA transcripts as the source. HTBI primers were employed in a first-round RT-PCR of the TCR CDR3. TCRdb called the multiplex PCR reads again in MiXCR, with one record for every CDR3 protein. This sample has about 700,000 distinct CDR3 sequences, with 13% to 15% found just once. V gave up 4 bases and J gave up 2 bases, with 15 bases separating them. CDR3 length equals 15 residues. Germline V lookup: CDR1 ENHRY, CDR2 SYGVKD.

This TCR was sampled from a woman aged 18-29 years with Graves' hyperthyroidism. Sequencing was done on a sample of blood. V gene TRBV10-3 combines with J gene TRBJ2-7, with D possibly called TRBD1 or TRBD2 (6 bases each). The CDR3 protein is CAISGRDTPTYEQYF. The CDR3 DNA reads TGTGCCATCAGTGGGCGGGACACTCCTACCTACGAGCAGTACTTC.